Below are 3 T cell receptor beta chains sequenced from a single sample in a study of human T cells and chemical hapten exposure. Each CDR3 protein gets one entry after TCRdb re-called the RACE reads with MiXCR. The profile shows some 96,000 distinct CDR3 sequences, approximately 8.6% of them singletons. Time point described: patch test 2, 6 weeks after DPC sensitization. Specified treatment: therapeutic diphenylcyclopropenone sensitization with weekly scalp DPC. The input for sequencing was whole blood, taken in connection with sensitization to the hapten diphenylcyclopropenone (DPC). All receptors derive from a woman aged 40 to 55 with alopecia areata. Some clones in this sample may be carry-over from other donors' samples.

The table lists this clonotype with a few counts. This chain links TRBV7-9 with TRBJ2-7; a possible D gene is TRBD2 (5 bases). CDR1 and CDR2 from the germline V gene are SEHNR and FQNEAQ (reference sequence). V lost 1 base and J 5 bases, leaving 6 bases between the germline ends. The CDR3 totals 12 residues. The CDR3 DNA reads as TGTGCCAGCAGCTTAGTCGGGAACGAGCAGTACTTC. Protein product: CASSLVGNEQYF. Full variable domain (remainder filled in from reference TRBV7-9 and TRBJ2-7): DTGVSQNPRHKITKRGQNVTFRCDPISEHNRLYWYRQTLGQGPEFLTYFQNEAQLEKSRLLSDRFSAERPKGSFSTLEIQRTEQGDSAMYLCASSLVGNEQYFGPGTRLTVT.

This sequence joins TRBV9 and TRBJ1-3, with D unresolved. The V gene lost 6 bases and the J gene lost 1 base, with 17 bases spanning the gap. Germline lookup yields CDR1 SGDLS and CDR2 YYNGEE. The CDR3 is made up of 16 amino acids. The CDR3 nucleotides are TGTGCCAGCAATCAACTCGAGGACTCATCTGGAAACACCATATATTTT. This codes for CASNQLEDSSGNTIYF.

V usage is TRBV13 and J usage is TRBJ2-5; 9 bases align to TRBD2. J lost 4 bases, V lost 2 bases, and 11 bases had no gene match. The V gene's germline CDR1 is PRHDT and CDR2 FYEKMQ (reference sequence). CDR3 length: 17 residues. This CDR3 is CASSLQGLAGGSETQYF. The CDR3 DNA follows: TGTGCCAGCAGCTTACAAGGTCTGGCGGGAGGGTCAGAGACCCAGTACTTC.